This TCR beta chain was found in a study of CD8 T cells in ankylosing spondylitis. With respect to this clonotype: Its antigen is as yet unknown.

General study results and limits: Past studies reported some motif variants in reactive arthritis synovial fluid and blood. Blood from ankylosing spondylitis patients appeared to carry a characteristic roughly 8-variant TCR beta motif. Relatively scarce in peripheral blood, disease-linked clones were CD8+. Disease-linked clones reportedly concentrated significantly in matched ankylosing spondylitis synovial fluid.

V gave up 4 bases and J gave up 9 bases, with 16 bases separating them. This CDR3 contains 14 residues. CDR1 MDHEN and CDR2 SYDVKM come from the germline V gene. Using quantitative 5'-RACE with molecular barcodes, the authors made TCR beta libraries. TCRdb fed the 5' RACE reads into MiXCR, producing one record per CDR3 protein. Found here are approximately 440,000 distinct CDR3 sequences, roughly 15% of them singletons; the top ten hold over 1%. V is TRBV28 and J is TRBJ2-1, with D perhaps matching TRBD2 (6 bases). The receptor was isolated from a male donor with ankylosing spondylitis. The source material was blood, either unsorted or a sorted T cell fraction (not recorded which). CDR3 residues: CASSWGVPAGEQFF. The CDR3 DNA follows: TGTGCCAGCAGTTGGGGGGTCCCCGCGGGTGAGCAGTTCTTC.